One sample yielded the 31 T cell receptor beta chains listed below, sequenced in a study of shared clonotypes between healthy human individuals. The table came from immunoSEQ multiplex PCR; TCRdb's copy has only in-frame clones and leaves some out. Here the sample spans about 2.4 million clones, approximately 94% being singletons. Sequencing used naive CD4+ T cells from PBMCs. Sample subset: CD45RA+ positively selected. The receptors were gathered from a man aged 18 to 29 in good health. Some clones in this sample may be carry-over from other donors' samples.

The chain uses TRBV6-6 and TRBJ2-7, with D unclear. Germline CDR1 and CDR2: MNHNY and SVGAGI (reference sequence). V lost 5 bases and J lost 3, with 17 bases in between. The CDR3 loop spans 15 amino acids. As DNA, the CDR3 is TGTGCCAGCAGTCCTGCAGGATCCTCTCGCTACGAGCAGTACTTC. Translating it yields CASSPAGSSRYEQYF.

V is TRBV28 and J is TRBJ2-5; tentatively, D is TRBD1 (6 bases). The V gene's germline CDR1 is MDHEN and CDR2 SYDVKM. Trimming shortened V by 4 bases and J by 0 bases, and 12 bases separated the two germline ends. CDR3 length equals 15 residues. The CDR3 spells CASSSLRGYQETQYF. The DNA of the CDR3 is TGTGCCAGCAGTTCACTCAGGGGCTACCAAGAGACCCAGTACTTC. Drawing the rest from reference TRBV28 and TRBJ2-5, the complete variable domain is DVKVTQSSRYLVKRTGEKVFLECVQDMDHENMFWYRQDPGLGLRLIYFSYDVKMKEKGDIPEGYSVSREKKERFSLILESASTNQTSMYLCASSSLRGYQETQYFGPGTRLLVL.

The chain employs TRBV28 and TRBJ2-3; TRBD2 matches 8 bases. CDR3 length: 16 amino acids. Trimming cost V 8 bases and J 2 bases; bases outside gene matches: 12. The germline V gene encodes CDR1 MDHEN and CDR2 SYDVKM. CDR3 loop: CASLLGQRGPTDTQYF. DNA for the CDR3: TGTGCCAGCCTCTTGGGGCAGCGGGGGCCCACAGATACGCAGTATTTT.

This clone occurred once. The rearrangement uses TRBV18 and TRBJ1-1, with a tentative D call TRBD1 (5 bases). The V and J ends lost 1 base and 0 bases respectively, with 15 bases between them. In germline, CDR1 is KGHSH, CDR2 LQKENI. This CDR3 has 17 amino acids. Written as DNA, the CDR3 is TGTGCCAGCTCACCACGTCTTGGAGACAGACTGAACACTGAAGCTTTCTTT. It is translated as CASSPRLGDRLNTEAFF.

The gene calls are TRBV2 and TRBJ1-1, with D unresolved. The V gene's germline CDR1 is SNHLY and CDR2 FYNNEI. This CDR3 is built from 14 residues. Trimming took off 6 bases at V and 6 bases at J, with 17 bases between the two ends. For the CDR3, the DNA is TGTGCCAGCAGCGGCGCGGGTGGAAGGGCTGAAGCTTTCTTT. This codes for CASSGAGGRAEAFF.

The chain links TRBV5-1 to TRBJ2-4, with 7 bases lining up with TRBD1. Trimming took 3 bases from V and 0 from J; bases not matched to a gene: 6. CDR3 size: 16 residues. Per the germline V gene, CDR1 is SGHRS and CDR2 is YFSETQ. The CDR3 DNA follows: TGCGCCAGCAGCTCGGGACAGTTTCTAGCCAAAAACATTCAGTACTTC. It yields the protein CASSSGQFLAKNIQYF.

This clone was counted a few times. The chain carries TRBV18 and TRBJ1-1, with D tentatively TRBD1 (5 bases). V was cut by 0 bases and J by 10 bases, with 18 bases left in between. Germline CDR1 and CDR2: KGHSH and LQKENI. CDR3 length: 15 amino acids. DNA of the CDR3: TGTGCCAGCTCACCACCGTCGGCAGGGAGTGTGGTAGCTTTCTTT. Translating gives CASSPPSAGSVVAFF.

J is TRBJ1-1 and V is TRBV19; 8 nucleotides agree with TRBD1. The CDR3 length is 14 residues. CDR1 is LNHDA and CDR2 is SQIVND in the germline V gene (reference sequence). Trimming removed 5 bases from V and 1 base from J; junction bases left unmatched: 3. The CDR3 DNA follows: TGTGCCAGTAGTCTGGACAGGGAGAACACTGAAGCTTTCTTT. It translates to CASSLDRENTEAFF.

This clone has just one count. The CDR3 sequence is CASSQDTGTSGGLSYEQYF. The CDR3 DNA reads TGTGCCAGCAGCCAAGATACCGGGACTAGCGGGGGTCTCTCCTACGAGCAGTACTTC. J is TRBJ2-7 and V is TRBV4-2; the match to TRBD2 covers 14 bases. After removal of 0 bases from V and 0 bases from J, the junction contained 7 bases not matched to a gene. The CDR3 spans 19 residues. Germline V gene sequence: CDR1 LGHNA, CDR2 YNFKEQ.

In DNA, the CDR3 is TGTGCCAGCAGGTTCAGCGGGAGCTCCTACGAGCAGTACTTC. The encoded protein is CASRFSGSSYEQYF. The chain recombines TRBV6-6 with TRBJ2-7; 8 nucleotides match TRBD2. Germline V CDR1 and CDR2: MNHNY, SVGAGI (reference sequence). V lost 6 bases, J lost 0 bases, and 4 bases stayed unmatched. The CDR3 is made up of 14 amino acids.

The CDR3 here is CATSKQLPTNEKLFF. The CDR3 nucleotides read TGTGCCACCAGCAAACAACTCCCAACTAATGAAAAACTGTTTTTT. This chain joins TRBV15 and TRBJ1-4; D remains unclear. The V gene's germline CDR1 is LNHNV and CDR2 YYDKDF (reference sequence). Trimming removed 4 bases from V and 0 bases from J, with 9 bases in between. The CDR3 sequence is 15 residues long. Filled out from reference TRBV15 and TRBJ1-4, the complete variable domain reads DAMVIQNPRYQVTQFGKPVTLSCSQTLNHNVMYWYQQKSSQAPKLLFHYYDKDFNNEADTPDNFQSRRPNTSFCFLDIRSPGLGDTAMYLCATSKQLPTNEKLFFGSGTQLSVL.

V gene TRBV7-3 combines with J gene TRBJ2-3; TRBD2 aligns across 13 bases. CDR1 and CDR2 (germline): SGHTA, FQGTGA. The V segment lost 5 bases and the J segment 9 bases; nucleotides outside the gene matches: 17. CDR3 length: 18 amino acids. Here the CDR3 DNA reads TGTGCCAGCAGCCCGAACTCAGGACTAGCGGGAGCCTCAGGGACGCAGTATTTT. Amino acid sequence: CASSPNSGLAGASGTQYF.

The chain combines TRBV28 with TRBJ2-3; 9 bases align to TRBD2. Trimming cost V 4 bases and J 5 bases; bases outside gene matches: 16. The CDR3 extends over 18 amino acids. Germline CDR1 is MDHEN and CDR2 is SYDVKM. The CDR3 nucleotides read TGTGCCAGCAGTTCCCCGGGCTTTGCGGGAGGGCCGGGAGATACGCAGTATTTT. This gives the protein CASSSPGFAGGPGDTQYF.

The chain carries TRBV2 and TRBJ2-7; TRBD1 is a possible D gene (6 bases). Germline CDR1 SNHLY, CDR2 FYNNEI. CDR3 length: 14 residues. Trimming stripped 6 bases from V and 0 bases from J, with 12 bases between. CDR3 DNA: TGTGCCAGCAGGGGGACAAGTAGCTCCTACGAGCAGTACTTC. Its protein product is CASRGTSSSYEQYF.

This chain uses TRBV6-5 with TRBJ2-7; 8 positions match TRBD1. The V gene end was trimmed by 4 bases and the J gene end by 1 base; junction bases not matched to a gene: 3. The CDR3 consists of 14 residues. The germline V gene encodes CDR1 MNHEY and CDR2 SVGAGI. This CDR3 reads CASSFRDRSYEQYF. The CDR3 DNA reads TGTGCCAGCAGTTTCCGGGACAGGTCCTACGAGCAGTACTTC.

The V gene is TRBV27, the J gene TRBJ1-1, with D uncertain. CDR3 length: 17 residues. Trimming took off 3 bases at V and 0 bases at J, with 17 bases between the two ends. CDR1 MNHEY and CDR2 SMNVEV come from the germline V gene (reference sequence). The CDR3 DNA sequence: TGTGCCAGCAGTTTTTCTAGGGCGTCCCTAATGAACACTGAAGCTTTCTTT. The encoded protein is CASSFSRASLMNTEAFF.

The rearrangement uses TRBV28 and TRBJ1-3; D remains unclear. Germline-derived CDR1 and CDR2 are MDHEN and SYDVKM. The V gene lost 6 bases and the J gene lost 0 bases, with 15 bases spanning the gap. The CDR3 sequence is 16 residues long. CDR3: CASRPWRELSGNTIYF. DNA of the CDR3: TGTGCCAGCAGACCCTGGAGGGAACTCTCTGGAAACACCATATATTTT.

The CDR3 loop is CASRRWQGAIDYEQYF. CDR3 sequence (DNA): TGTGCCAGCAGAAGGTGGCAGGGGGCTATAGATTACGAGCAGTACTTC. The chain uses TRBV25-1 and TRBJ2-7; 8 nucleotides align to TRBD1. Germline V CDR1 and CDR2: MGHDK, SYGVNS. The CDR3 sequence is 16 residues long. The V gene end was trimmed by 6 bases and the J gene end by 4 bases; junction bases not matched to a gene: 14.

As regards this clone: This specimen includes other DNA sequences encoding the same CDR3. V gene TRBV5-1 combines with J gene TRBJ2-1, with D unresolved. Germline values: CDR1 SGHRS, CDR2 YFSETQ. CDR3 length: 13 residues. Trimming pared 4 bases from V and 0 bases from J, leaving 5 bases between. The CDR3: CASSSSSYNEQFF. DNA of the CDR3: TGCGCCAGCAGCAGCAGCTCCTACAATGAGCAGTTCTTC.

This chain connects TRBV5-6 to TRBJ1-5, with D unclear. V lost 4 bases and J 1 base, leaving 12 bases between the germline ends. CDR3 length equals 15 residues. Germline loops: CDR1 SGHDT, CDR2 YYEEEE. DNA for the CDR3: TGTGCCAGCAGCCTATTTGGCAGCAGCAATCAGCCCCAGCATTTT. This sequence encodes CASSLFGSSNQPQHF.

The chain couples TRBV7-2 to TRBJ2-7, with a possible D match to TRBD1 (6 bases). CDR1 is SGHTA and CDR2 is FQGNSA in the germline V gene. Trimming removed 7 bases from V and 2 bases from J, with 15 bases in between. The CDR3 sequence is 14 residues long. The CDR3 loop reads CASKRTAGTYEQYF. The DNA for the CDR3 is TGTGCCAGCAAGAGGACAGCCGGAACCTACGAGCAGTACTTC.

V and J are TRBV27 and TRBJ2-3; D might be TRBD2 (6 bases). CDR1 and CDR2 from the germline V gene are MNHEY and SMNVEV (reference sequence). V lost 6 bases and J 3 bases, leaving 13 bases between the germline ends. CDR3 length: 14 amino acids. The DNA for the CDR3 is TGTGCCAGCAGGAACGGGAGATGGACAGATACGCAGTATTTT. Translation gives CASRNGRWTDTQYF.

The chain links TRBV9 to TRBJ2-3; no reliable D call. Germline-derived CDR1 and CDR2 are SGDLS and YYNGEE. With 3 bases removed from V and 10 bases from J, the gap between germline ends came to 15 bases. The CDR3 covers 13 residues. The CDR3 reads CASSAYPIPAQYF. CDR3 nucleotide sequence: TGTGCCAGCAGCGCCTACCCCATCCCTGCGCAGTATTTT.

In its sample, this clone was seen once. The CDR3 reads CAWTPYVGGGGYGYTF. The CDR3 coding sequence is TGTGCCTGGACCCCCTACGTTGGGGGCGGGGGTTATGGCTACACCTTC. The V and J genes are TRBV30 and TRBJ1-2; D possibly corresponds to TRBD1 (6 bases). There are 16 residues in the CDR3. The V gene lost 4 bases and the J gene lost 5 bases, with 23 bases spanning the gap. CDR1 GTSNPN and CDR2 SVGIG come from the germline V gene (reference sequence).

The gene calls are TRBV4-1 and TRBJ2-2; D ambiguous. There are 16 residues in the CDR3. Per germline, CDR1 MGHRA and CDR2 YSYEKL. The V gene lost 0 bases and the J gene lost 1 base, with 9 bases spanning the gap. CDR3: CASSQEEPMNTGELFF. The DNA of the CDR3 is TGCGCCAGCAGCCAAGAAGAGCCGATGAACACCGGGGAGCTGTTTTTT.

V usage is TRBV5-1 and J usage is TRBJ2-7; TRBD1 matches 7 bases. The CDR3 has 14 residues. Unmatched junction bases numbered 7, after V lost 7 bases and J lost 0 bases. Germline V gives CDR1 SGHRS, CDR2 YFSETQ. This CDR3 is CASRPGTVSYEQYF. CDR3 nucleotides: TGCGCCAGCCGTCCCGGGACAGTCTCCTACGAGCAGTACTTC.

The V and J genes are TRBV6-5 and TRBJ2-7; 9 nucleotides line up with TRBD2. CDR1 and CDR2 from the germline V gene are MNHEY and SVGAGI. Germline trimming cut 3 bases from V and 4 bases from J; bases unmatched to any gene: 7. The CDR3 contains 15 residues. The CDR3 DNA sequence: TGTGCCAGCAGTTATCATCTAGCGGGGTGGTACGAGCAGTACTTC. Its protein product is CASSYHLAGWYEQYF.

The gene calls are TRBV9 and TRBJ1-2; D remains unclear. The CDR3 is 12 amino acids. The V and J ends lost 1 base and 3 bases respectively, with 4 bases between them. Germline V gene lookup returns CDR1 SGDLS and CDR2 YYNGEE. CDR3: CASSVQDYGYTF. The CDR3 nucleotides read TGTGCCAGCAGCGTACAGGACTATGGCTACACCTTC.

V usage is TRBV5-1 and J usage is TRBJ2-5; 15 nucleotides line up with TRBD2. After removal of 2 bases from V and 3 bases from J, the junction contained 2 bases not matched to a gene. This CDR3 region has 16 residues. In germline, CDR1 is SGHRS, CDR2 YFSETQ. CDR3 nucleotides: TGCGCCAGCAGCTTCGGACTAGCGGGAGGGGAAGAGACCCAGTACTTC. Its protein product is CASSFGLAGGEETQYF.

The V call is TRBV14, the J call TRBJ2-7, with D possibly called TRBD1 or TRBD2 (5 bases each). Trimming took 0 bases from V and 7 from J, leaving 28 bases between them. CDR1 SGHDN and CDR2 FVKESK come from the germline V gene. The CDR3 is 19 residues long. CDR3 sequence: CASSQDQWGIPGSDREQYF. For the CDR3, the DNA is TGTGCCAGCAGCCAAGATCAGTGGGGGATACCTGGATCGGATCGGGAGCAGTACTTC.

This clone was detected once. This rearrangement joins TRBV6-6 to TRBJ2-7; D call uncertain. In germline, CDR1 is MNHNY, CDR2 SVGAGI (reference sequence). CDR3 length: 12 residues. With 2 bases removed from V and 3 bases from J, the gap between germline ends came to 5 bases. The CDR3 here is CASSYTLYEQYF. The DNA for the CDR3 is TGTGCCAGCAGTTACACCCTCTACGAGCAGTACTTC.